The 10 T cell receptor beta chains given below trace back to one sample, sequenced in a study of lung T cells in sarcoidosis with Löfgren's syndrome. From the reads, TCRdb called clonotypes with MiXCR, one entry per CDR3 protein. The sample has around 21,000 distinct CDR3 sequences, about 20% seen once. Source material: CD4+ T cells from PBMCs. The receptors were sampled from a human donor with sarcoidosis (Löfgren's syndrome or another form), or a control subject (not recorded which).

Many counts were recorded for this clonotype. The genes are TRBV12-3 or TRBV12-4 and TRBJ1-1; the D gene is possibly TRBD1 (6 bases). The CDR3 contains 14 residues. V was cut by 4 bases and J by 2 bases, with 11 bases left in between. The CDR3 bases are TGTGCCAGCAGTTCCACGACAGGAAACACTGAAGCTTTCTTT. This translates into CASSSTTGNTEAFF.

A word on this clonotype: A junction boundary mismatches the germline segment, possibly from a read error. The rearrangement links TRBV6-6 to TRBJ1-1; D possibly corresponds to TRBD1 (5 bases). Germline assignment: CDR1 MNHNY and CDR2 SVGAGI (reference sequence). This CDR3 is 16 amino acids long. The CDR3 DNA reads TGTGCCAGCAGTCGCCCCTCTGGGGCTATGAACATTGAAGCTTTCTTT. This encodes CASSRPSGAMNIEAFF.

Comments on this clonotype: A read error is possible here, since a much larger clone lies one base away. J is TRBJ1-1 and V is TRBV5-1; D unresolved. This CDR3 spans 11 amino acids. With 5 bases removed from V and 5 bases from J, the gap between germline ends came to 7 bases. Germline V CDR1 and CDR2: SGHRS, YFSETQ. The CDR3 bases are TGCGCCAGCAGAGAGTGTACTGAAGCTTTCTTT. This translates into CASRECTEAFF.

This clonotype was found many times. The chain uses TRBV6-6 and TRBJ2-5, with D unclear. The germline V gene encodes CDR1 MNHNY and CDR2 SVGAGI (reference sequence). This CDR3 is 14 amino acids long. V shed 0 bases and J shed 4 bases, with 9 bases lying between them. This CDR3 is CASSYSAYRETQYF. As DNA, the CDR3 is TGTGCCAGCAGTTACTCAGCATACCGAGAGACCCAGTACTTC.

By sample fraction, this clonotype is medium-sized (0.01 to 0.1%). V and J are TRBV20-1 and TRBJ1-5, with D possibly matching TRBD1 (5 bases). The V gene lost 3 bases and the J gene lost 4 bases, with 7 bases spanning the gap. The length of the CDR3 is 12 residues. Germline assignment: CDR1 DFQATT and CDR2 SNEGSKA (reference sequence). The CDR3 loop reads CSASEGNQPQHF. In DNA, the CDR3 is TGCAGTGCTAGCGAGGGGAATCAGCCCCAGCATTTT.

On this clonotype itself: This may arise from a read error, as a much more abundant clone is one base away. The limits of the CDR3 on the DNA are not certain, so only TCRdb's listed CDR3 is given. This rearrangement joins TRBV4-2 to TRBJ1-1. The CDR3 sequence runs 15 residues, both termini included. Per germline, CDR1 LGHNA and CDR2 YNFKEQ. The CDR3: CASSQRVSLDTEAFF.

This clonotype was observed at least ten times. V gene TRBV7-9 combines with J gene TRBJ1-1; 9 bases map to TRBD1. V was pared by 4 bases and J by 3 bases, with 9 bases of the junction left unmatched. This CDR3 is built from 16 residues. The V gene's germline CDR1 is SEHNR and CDR2 FQNEAQ (reference sequence). CDR3 sequence: CASSSTGDRVDTEAFF. The CDR3 bases are TGTGCCAGCAGCTCTACCGGGGACAGGGTTGACACTGAAGCTTTCTTT.

With respect to this clonotype: This may be a read error: a much more frequent sequence differs by one nucleotide. The chain uses TRBV5-5 and TRBJ2-1; maybe TRBD2 (6 bases). The CDR3 sequence is 14 residues long. CDR1 SGHKS and CDR2 YYEKEE come from the germline V gene (reference sequence). CDR3 DNA sequence: TGTACCAGCAGTTGGGGCGGGGCCTACAATGAGCAGTTCTTC. Protein product: CTSSWGGAYNEQFF.

The sample holds many counts of this clonotype. V usage is TRBV11-2 and J usage is TRBJ2-2; no reliable D call. V dropped 1 base and J dropped 4 bases, with 7 bases sitting between them. CDR3 size: 14 residues. CDR1 is SGHAT and CDR2 is FQNNGV in the germline V gene. The CDR3 protein is CASSLVGTTGELFF. The CDR3 DNA sequence: TGTGCCAGCAGCTTAGTCGGAACCACCGGGGAGCTGTTTTTT.

On this clonotype itself: One base away lies a much larger clone, so this may be a sequencing read error. This chain joins TRBV29-1 and TRBJ1-1; D is undetermined. The CDR3 sequence is 11 residues long. Germline V gene data show CDR1 as SQVTM and CDR2 as ANQGSEA. With 6 bases removed from V and 3 bases from J, the gap between germline ends came to 8 bases. CDR3 amino acids: CSVGMHTEAFF. The CDR3 nucleotides read TGCAGCGTGGGAATGCACACTGAAGCTTTCTTT.